The 28 T cell receptor beta chains reported below all come from one sample, sequenced in a study of blood T cell repertoires in COVID-19. Assay: immunoSEQ multiplex PCR; the TCRdb copy retains only in-frame clones and omits some. The sample contains 190,000 or so clones, around four fifths of which appear only once. Sequenced sample: peripheral blood. The receptors here all came from an elderly woman with active or convalescent COVID-19.

V usage is TRBV7-3 and J usage is TRBJ2-2; TRBD1 aligns across 10 bases. The J segment lost 4 bases and the V segment lost 4 bases, leaving 0 bases of the junction unmatched. The germline V gene encodes CDR1 SGHTA and CDR2 FQGTGA. The length of the CDR3 is 14 residues. The CDR3 DNA is TGTGCCAGCAGCTGGGACAGGGGCACCGGGGAGCTGTTTTTT. It encodes CASSWDRGTGELFF.

The chain employs TRBV5-1 and TRBJ1-2, with a weak D call TRBD1 (5 bases). Germline values: CDR1 SGHRS, CDR2 YFSETQ. V was clipped by 3 bases and J by 6 bases, with 27 bases between them. The CDR3 extends over 18 amino acids. DNA for the CDR3: TGCGCCAGCAGCTCCCTCCTCGGTATAACCGGGACTGAAGATGGCTACACCTTC. This gives the protein CASSSLLGITGTEDGYTF. The whole variable domain, remainder taken from reference TRBV5-1 and TRBJ1-2, is KAGVTQTPRYLIKTRGQQVTLSCSPISGHRSVSWYQQTPGQGLQFLFEYFSETQRNKGNFPGRFSGRQFSNSRSEMNVSTLELGDSALYLCASSSLLGITGTEDGYTFGSGTRLTVV.

The rearrangement uses TRBV19 and TRBJ2-5; TRBD2 matches 13 bases. The ends lost 7 bases at V and 5 bases at J; junction bases unmatched: 4. CDR1 and CDR2 (germline): LNHDA, SQIVND (reference sequence). The CDR3 runs to 14 residues. In DNA, the CDR3 is TGTGCCAGTACCGGGACTAGCGGGGAGGAGACCCAGTACTTC. This sequence encodes CASTGTSGEETQYF.

V is TRBV3-1 (or the pseudogene TRBV3-2) and J is TRBJ1-2, with D possibly TRBD1 on 6 matching bases. The CDR3 has 14 amino acids. CDR1 LGHDT and CDR2 YNNKEL come from the germline V gene (reference sequence). The germline V and J ends were trimmed by 1 base and 7 bases, with 13 bases remaining between them. For the CDR3, the DNA is TGTGCCAGCAGCCAAGGGACTCAGGGGTTTGGCTACACCTTC. Amino acid sequence: CASSQGTQGFGYTF.

The chain has TRBV7-9 and TRBJ2-7, with 10 bases that match TRBD1. Germline values: CDR1 SEHNR, CDR2 FQNEAQ (reference sequence). Trimming removed 5 bases from V and 6 bases from J; junction bases left unmatched: 4. The CDR3 contains 13 residues. CDR3 loop: CASSPDRGREQYF. Here the CDR3 DNA reads TGTGCCAGCAGCCCCGACAGGGGGCGCGAGCAGTACTTC.

This clone appeared a few times. The chain carries TRBV20-1 and TRBJ2-4; D unresolved. Between the trimmed V and J ends, which lost 3 bases and 12 bases, there was a span of 9 bases. This CDR3 comprises 10 residues. CDR1 and CDR2 from the germline V gene are DFQATT and SNEGSKA (reference sequence). The chain's CDR3 is CSASNSYQYF. CDR3 DNA: TGCAGTGCTAGTAATAGCTATCAGTACTTC.

The J gene is TRBJ2-1, the V gene TRBV24-1; 11 bases map to TRBD1. Germline V lookup: CDR1 KGHDR, CDR2 SFDVKD. V lost 2 bases, J lost 6 bases, and 5 bases stayed unmatched. The CDR3 is made up of 16 amino acids. The CDR3 DNA reads as TGTGCCACCAGTGATTGGGGGACAGGGGGTTCCAATGAGCAGTTCTTC. Translation gives CATSDWGTGGSNEQFF.

The chain uses TRBV4-2 and TRBJ2-6, with D unresolved. The CDR3 contains 15 residues. V was cut by 1 base and J by 4 bases, with 8 bases left in between. Germline assignment: CDR1 LGHNA and CDR2 YNFKEQ. The CDR3 region is CASSQVWSGANVLTF. CDR3 coding DNA: TGTGCCAGCAGCCAAGTGTGGAGCGGGGCCAACGTCCTGACTTTC.

V is TRBV12-3 or TRBV12-4 and J is TRBJ1-2; no definite D call. Trimming stripped 5 bases from V and 8 bases from J, with 12 bases between. The CDR3 length is 12 residues. CDR3 residues: CASSTSRWGYTF. DNA for the CDR3: TGTGCCAGCAGTACTAGCAGGTGGGGCTACACCTTC.

This clone was found a few times. The chain uses TRBV7-2 and TRBJ1-6; D remains unclear. The CDR3 extends over 16 amino acids. CDR1 and CDR2 from the germline V gene are SGHTA and FQGNSA. V was pared by 5 bases and J by 7 bases, with 18 bases between. The CDR3 DNA sequence: TGTGCCAGCAGCGCCTTGGGGAGGGTGGAAAATTCACCCCTCCACTTT. Its protein product is CASSALGRVENSPLHF.

The chain couples TRBV28 to TRBJ2-7; TRBD2 might be the D (7 bases). The germline V and J ends were trimmed by 6 bases and 5 bases, with 11 bases remaining between them. Germline CDR1 MDHEN, CDR2 SYDVKM. The CDR3 has 12 amino acids. Here the CDR3 reads CASREGGHEQYF. Written as DNA, the CDR3 is TGTGCCAGCAGGGAGGGGGGGCACGAGCAGTACTTC.

The genes are TRBV28 and TRBJ2-7, with TRBD1 matching 8 bases. In germline, CDR1 is MDHEN, CDR2 SYDVKM. The CDR3 is made up of 13 amino acids. The J segment lost 2 bases and the V segment lost 4 bases, leaving 1 base of the junction unmatched. This CDR3 is CASSWDRTYEQYF. DNA for the CDR3: TGTGCCAGCAGTTGGGACAGGACCTACGAGCAGTACTTC.

The CDR3 sequence is CASSPADGDQPQHF. The DNA for the CDR3 is TGTGCCAGCTCACCAGCGGACGGGGATCAGCCCCAGCATTTT. The chain carries TRBV18 and TRBJ1-5, with D unclear. Trimming took 2 bases from V and 5 from J, leaving 10 bases between them. Germline V gene data show CDR1 as KGHSH and CDR2 as LQKENI. The CDR3 totals 14 residues.

This chain connects TRBV5-1 to TRBJ2-1, with a possible D match to TRBD1 (5 bases). Trimming removed 9 bases at V and 6 bases at J, with 25 bases between. CDR1 is SGHRS and CDR2 is YFSETQ in the germline V gene. The CDR3 sequence is 16 residues long. CDR3 sequence reads: CATRPDGALYRNEQFF. Here the CDR3 DNA reads TGCGCCACCAGACCCGATGGGGCGCTGTACCGCAATGAGCAGTTCTTC.

V is TRBV19 and J is TRBJ1-3; TRBD1 might be the D (5 bases). The germline V gene has CDR1 LNHDA and CDR2 SQIVND (reference sequence). There are 15 residues in the CDR3. Trimming took off 5 bases at V and 4 bases at J, with 15 bases between the two ends. In nucleotides, the CDR3 is TGTGCCAGTAGTTTGGCAGGAGGGGTCGGAAACACCATATATTTT. Translation: CASSLAGGVGNTIYF.

This clone was picked up a small number of times. This sequence joins TRBV5-1 and TRBJ2-1, with TRBD2 matching over 10 bases. J lost 10 bases, V lost 2 bases, and 9 bases had no gene match. Germline CDR1 reads SGHRS; CDR2 reads YFSETQ. This CDR3 comprises 15 residues. CDR3 nucleotide sequence: TGCGCCAGCAGCTTACAGAGCGGGGGGGCCAGGGAGCAGTTCTTC. Protein: CASSLQSGGAREQFF.

The chain combines TRBV3-1 (or the pseudogene TRBV3-2) with TRBJ2-3; D is possibly TRBD1 (5 bases). Germline V CDR1 and CDR2: LGHDT, YNNKEL (reference sequence). The CDR3 is 14 amino acids. The germline V and J ends were trimmed by 2 bases and 9 bases, with 15 bases remaining between them. The DNA of the CDR3 is TGTGCCAGCAGCCAACGTGGGGCAACGGACACGCAGTATTTT. This codes for CASSQRGATDTQYF.

The chain carries TRBV7-9 and TRBJ2-7; maybe TRBD1 (6 bases). This CDR3 comprises 14 residues. V lost 5 bases to trimming and J lost 0 bases, with 11 bases between them. Per germline, CDR1 SEHNR and CDR2 FQNEAQ (reference sequence). CDR3 DNA sequence: TGTGCCAGCAGCAGGACAGCGAGCTCCTACGAGCAGTACTTC. Its protein product is CASSRTASSYEQYF.

The chain employs TRBV2 and TRBJ1-3; TRBD1 is a possible D gene (6 bases). The CDR3 length is 16 residues. V lost 8 bases and J lost 4, with 21 bases in between. The germline V gene encodes CDR1 SNHLY and CDR2 FYNNEI. The CDR3 reads CASGPGAGRAGNTIYF. Here the CDR3 DNA reads TGTGCCAGCGGACCAGGGGCAGGCAGGGCCGGAAACACCATATATTTT.

V and J are TRBV10-3 and TRBJ2-7, with no clear D. Per germline, CDR1 ENHRY and CDR2 SYGVKD. This CDR3 region has 16 residues. V was trimmed by 6 bases and J by 1 base, leaving 19 bases between them. Written as DNA, the CDR3 is TGTGCCATCAGCCTAGAGGTCCCCAAGGTATCCTACGAGCAGTACTTC. Residues: CAISLEVPKVSYEQYF.

This chain joins TRBV6-2 or TRBV6-3 and TRBJ1-5; D is unresolved. The CDR3 totals 15 residues. The V end was cut by 2 bases, the J end by 1 base, with 9 bases between. Germline V gene sequence: CDR1 MNHEY, CDR2 SVGEGT. CDR3 loop: CASSYHVPSNQPQHF. The CDR3 nucleotides read TGTGCCAGCAGTTACCATGTCCCCAGCAATCAGCCCCAGCATTTT.

This clone has just a few counts. This chain uses TRBV29-1 with TRBJ2-5, with 8 bases matching TRBD1. The CDR3 sequence is 17 residues long. Per germline, CDR1 SQVTM and CDR2 ANQGSEA. With V trimmed by 1 base and J by 1 base, 11 bases remained unmatched. CDR3 sequence (DNA): TGCAGCGTTGAAGGAGGTGGGCTGACAGGGGCCCAAGAGACCCAGTACTTC. Protein sequence: CSVEGGGLTGAQETQYF.

The rearrangement links TRBV18 to TRBJ1-2; TRBD1 aligns across 7 bases. CDR3 length: 14 residues. Germline CDR1 and CDR2: KGHSH and LQKENI. V shed 6 bases, J shed 8 bases, and the junction held 12 bases outside the gene matches. Here the CDR3 DNA reads TGTGCCAGCTCCGACGGGACAGAGGGGTCCGGCTACACCTTC. This encodes CASSDGTEGSGYTF.

This chain joins TRBV28 and TRBJ2-1, with 8 nucleotides matching TRBD1. Germline V gives CDR1 MDHEN, CDR2 SYDVKM. Trimming cost V 2 bases and J 0 bases; bases outside gene matches: 3. The CDR3 is made up of 16 amino acids. The CDR3 reads CASSLPTGGSYNEQFF. The CDR3 region has the DNA TGTGCCAGCAGTTTACCAACAGGGGGCTCCTACAATGAGCAGTTCTTC.

The CDR3 here is CASSPPSRTGGGYTF. CDR3 in DNA: TGTGCCAGCAGTCCCCCCTCTCGGACAGGGGGTGGCTACACCTTC. This rearrangement joins TRBV28 to TRBJ1-2, with 10 bases aligning to TRBD1. V shed 5 bases and J 7 bases; nucleotides not matched to a gene: 10. This CDR3 contains 15 residues. Germline CDR1 reads MDHEN; CDR2 reads SYDVKM.

The rearrangement links TRBV18 to TRBJ1-5; 10 bases are shared with TRBD1. CDR1 KGHSH and CDR2 LQKENI come from the germline V gene. J lost 5 bases, V lost 2 bases, and 3 bases had no gene match. The CDR3 covers 15 residues. For the CDR3, the DNA is TGTGCCAGCTCACCAATCGGACAGGGGGATCAGCCCCAGCATTTT. It specifies CASSPIGQGDQPQHF.

V gene TRBV3-1 (or the pseudogene TRBV3-2) combines with J gene TRBJ1-6; 11 bases are shared with TRBD1. V lost 2 bases to trimming and J lost 9 bases; unmatched junction nucleotides: 3. This CDR3 comprises 15 residues. Germline lookup yields CDR1 LGHDT and CDR2 YNNKEL (reference sequence). The CDR3 region is CASSQSGTGGSPLHF. The DNA of the CDR3 is TGTGCCAGCAGCCAATCCGGGACAGGGGGTTCACCCCTCCACTTT.

The chain joins TRBV5-1 to TRBJ1-4; 8 positions agree with TRBD1. The trim removed 0 bases at V and 12 bases at J, leaving 1 base unmatched. Germline V gives CDR1 SGHRS, CDR2 YFSETQ. There are 12 residues in the CDR3. CDR3 in amino acids: CASSLDRGELFF. The CDR3 DNA reads as TGCGCCAGCAGCTTGGACAGGGGGGAACTGTTTTTT.